Following are 14 T cell receptor beta chains from one sample sequenced in a study of cytomegalovirus exposure and HLA in healthy donors. Primers: 60 Vbeta forward and 13 Jbeta reverse. The table came from immunoSEQ multiplex PCR; TCRdb's copy has only in-frame clones and leaves some out. The sample table includes about 110,000 clones. Sequencing was done on a sample of PBMCs. These receptors all stem from a middle-aged man in good health and CMV-seropositive.

V usage is TRBV5-4 and J usage is TRBJ2-2; TRBD1 agrees at 7 bases. After removal of 2 bases from V and 6 bases from J, the junction contained 10 bases not matched to a gene. The CDR3 runs to 16 residues. Germline lookup yields CDR1 SGHNT and CDR2 YYREEE (reference sequence). CDR3 nucleotides: TGTGCCAGCAGCTTAAACCGGCCAGGGGGTTCCGGGGAGCTGTTTTTT. Translating it yields CASSLNRPGGSGELFF.

The chain is built from TRBV5-1 and TRBJ2-7; TRBD2 might be the D (6 bases). V lost 5 bases, J lost 2 bases, and 17 bases lay in between. CDR1 SGHRS and CDR2 YFSETQ come from the germline V gene. This CDR3 region has 15 residues. In nucleotides, the CDR3 is TGCGCCAGCAGTTATACCGGGACTGGGCCCTACGAGCAGTACTTC. Amino acids: CASSYTGTGPYEQYF.

The rearrangement joins TRBV7-2 to TRBJ2-7; 10 bases are a match to TRBD1. J lost 5 bases, V lost 5 bases, and 6 bases had no gene match. The CDR3 consists of 14 residues. Germline V gene lookup returns CDR1 SGHTA and CDR2 FQGNSA. DNA for the CDR3: TGTGCCAGCAGCCTCCGGGACAGGGGCGACGAGCAGTACTTC. It specifies CASSLRDRGDEQYF.

The gene calls are TRBV7-3 and TRBJ2-6, with 9 bases that match TRBD1. This CDR3 spans 18 amino acids. The V segment lost 5 bases and the J segment 7 bases; nucleotides outside the gene matches: 15. The germline V gene encodes CDR1 SGHTA and CDR2 FQGTGA. The CDR3 loop is CASSNATGGLLGANVLTF. In nucleotides, the CDR3 is TGTGCCAGCAGCAACGCGACAGGGGGGCTTCTGGGTGCCAACGTCCTGACTTTC.

CDR3 amino acids: CASSKQDGSPYEQYF. The CDR3 bases are TGTGCCAGCAGCAAACAGGACGGCTCTCCCTACGAGCAGTACTTC. The rearrangement links TRBV7-9 to TRBJ2-7; D perhaps matches TRBD1 (5 bases). The V gene's germline CDR1 is SEHNR and CDR2 FQNEAQ (reference sequence). The CDR3 length is 15 residues. V lost 5 bases to trimming and J lost 2 bases, with 16 bases between them.

The rearrangement joins TRBV25-1 to TRBJ1-5; 7 nucleotides match TRBD1. Germline V gives CDR1 MGHDK, CDR2 SYGVNS. This CDR3 region has 17 residues. J gave up 0 bases and V 0 bases, and 5 bases lay outside the gene matches. The CDR3 sequence: CASSEYGTDNSNQPQHF. As DNA, the CDR3 is TGTGCCAGCAGTGAATATGGGACAGATAATAGCAATCAGCCCCAGCATTTT.

This rearrangement joins TRBV6-5 to TRBJ2-7; 7 bases align to TRBD1. CDR3 length: 14 amino acids. Per the germline V gene, CDR1 is MNHEY and CDR2 is SVGAGI. The V segment lost 6 bases and the J segment 5 bases; nucleotides outside the gene matches: 10. CDR3 DNA sequence: TGTGCCAGCAGCCAGACGACAGGGTTCCACGAGCAGTACTTC. It codes for CASSQTTGFHEQYF.

The chain carries TRBV27 and TRBJ2-2, with 11 bases lining up with TRBD1. V was pared by 2 bases and J by 0 bases, with 2 bases of the junction left unmatched. Germline loops: CDR1 MNHEY, CDR2 SMNVEV (reference sequence). The CDR3 spans 17 residues. The CDR3 nucleotides read TGTGCCAGCAGTTTAGTGGGACAGGGGGCGAACACCGGGGAGCTGTTTTTT. It codes for CASSLVGQGANTGELFF.

The V and J genes are TRBV5-1 and TRBJ2-2; D is ambiguous. The CDR3 contains 15 residues. The ends were cut back, 0 bases at V and 2 bases at J, with 8 bases in the middle. CDR1 is SGHRS, CDR2 YFSETQ, per germline. DNA of the CDR3: TGCGCCAGCAGCTTGGGTGGAGCAAACACCGGGGAGCTGTTTTTT. Translating it yields CASSLGGANTGELFF. The variable domain in full, completed from reference TRBV5-1 and TRBJ2-2, reads KAGVTQTPRYLIKTRGQQVTLSCSPISGHRSVSWYQQTPGQGLQFLFEYFSETQRNKGNFPGRFSGRQFSNSRSEMNVSTLELGDSALYLCASSLGGANTGELFFGEGSRLTVL.

The chain employs TRBV7-2 and TRBJ2-7; TRBD2 is a possible D gene (6 bases). V lost 5 bases to trimming and J lost 11 bases, with 19 bases between them. Germline V gene lookup returns CDR1 SGHTA and CDR2 FQGNSA. The length of the CDR3 is 13 residues. CDR3 nucleotides: TGTGCCAGCAGCCCCAGGGTGCACCGGAGGGAGTACTTC. This codes for CASSPRVHRREYF.

The J gene is TRBJ1-1, the V gene TRBV5-1; no firm D call. The CDR3 is 15 residues long. V was cut by 0 bases and J by 2 bases, with 11 bases left in between. CDR1 and CDR2 (germline): SGHRS, YFSETQ. The CDR3: CASSLAGRGNTEAFF. The DNA of the CDR3 is TGCGCCAGCAGCTTGGCCGGGCGGGGTAACACTGAAGCTTTCTTT.

The chain has TRBV4-1 and TRBJ1-6; weak D call: TRBD1 (6 bases). Germline CDR1 is MGHRA and CDR2 is YSYEKL. CDR3 length equals 15 residues. Deletions cut 1 base from V and 7 bases from J, with 11 bases between. The CDR3 loop is CASSQGGQLNSPLHF. In DNA form, the CDR3 reads TGCGCCAGCAGCCAAGGGGGGCAGCTCAATTCACCCCTCCACTTT.

This chain links TRBV27 with TRBJ2-4; TRBD1 matches at 7 bases. The CDR3 has 16 residues. Germline CDR1 MNHEY, CDR2 SMNVEV (reference sequence). Germline trimming cut 6 bases from V and 2 bases from J; bases unmatched to any gene: 10. The chain's CDR3 is CASRQGQVGSKNIQYF. Here the CDR3 DNA reads TGTGCCAGCAGGCAAGGACAGGTCGGTTCCAAAAACATTCAGTACTTC.

The chain is built from TRBV2 and TRBJ2-7, with D perhaps matching TRBD2 (6 bases). CDR3 length equals 11 residues. Germline V gives CDR1 SNHLY, CDR2 FYNNEI. Trimming pared 6 bases from V and 6 bases from J, leaving 9 bases between. For the CDR3, the DNA is TGTGCCAGCAGACTAGCTGGCGAGCAGTACTTC. Protein product: CASRLAGEQYF.